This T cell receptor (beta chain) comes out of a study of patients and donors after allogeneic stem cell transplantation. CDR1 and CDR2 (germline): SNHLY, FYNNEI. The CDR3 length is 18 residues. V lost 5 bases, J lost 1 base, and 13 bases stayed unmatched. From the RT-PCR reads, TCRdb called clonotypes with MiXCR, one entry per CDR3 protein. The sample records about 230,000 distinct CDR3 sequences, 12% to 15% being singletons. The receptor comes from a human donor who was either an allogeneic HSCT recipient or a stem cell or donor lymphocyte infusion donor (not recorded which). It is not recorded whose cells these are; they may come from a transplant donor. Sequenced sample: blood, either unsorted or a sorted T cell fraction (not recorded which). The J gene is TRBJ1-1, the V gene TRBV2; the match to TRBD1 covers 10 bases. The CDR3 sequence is CASSRQGALKWGNTEAFF. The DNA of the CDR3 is TGTGCCAGCAGTAGACAGGGGGCGCTTAAGTGGGGGAACACTGAAGCTTTCTTT.